The 8 T cell receptor beta chains below come from one sample, sequenced in a study of shared T cell receptors in the human thymus. Some clones are missing from TCRdb's copy, which holds only in-frame ones; the method was immunoSEQ multiplex PCR. The data contain some 700,000 clones, roughly 88% of them seen just once; the ten biggest clones take up about 0.01%. The data also belong to a second study, concerning human thymus T cells.

Sequenced input: thymocytes. These receptors were taken from a boy younger than two with a congenital heart defect.

The V gene is TRBV4-3, the J gene TRBJ2-1; D is uncertain. In germline, CDR1 is LGHNA, CDR2 YSLEER. The V and J ends lost 0 bases and 13 bases respectively, with 16 bases between them. The CDR3 covers 14 residues. CDR3 DNA sequence: TGCGCCAGCAGCCAAGATAAGGAGCGAACCTTTCAGTTCTTC. Amino acid sequence: CASSQDKERTFQFF.

This clone was seen once. This chain uses TRBV5-6 with TRBJ2-5; tentatively, D is TRBD2 (6 bases). The CDR3 runs 15 residues. Trimming shortened V by 1 base and J by 3 bases, and 13 bases separated the two germline ends. Germline-derived CDR1 and CDR2 are SGHDT and YYEEEE. DNA of the CDR3: TGTGCCAGCAGCTTGAATTCGGGCGGGAAAGAGACCCAGTACTTC. It translates to CASSLNSGGKETQYF.

The gene calls are TRBV28 and TRBJ2-7; TRBD2 matches at 11 bases. Germline V gene lookup returns CDR1 MDHEN and CDR2 SYDVKM. The CDR3 has 16 amino acids. The V and J ends lost 5 bases and 4 bases, in that order; junction bases with no gene match: 10. The CDR3 DNA sequence: TGTGCCAGCAGTCCCCAGACTAGCGGGAAATTATACGAGCAGTACTTC. This translates into CASSPQTSGKLYEQYF.

This rearrangement joins TRBV4-1 to TRBJ2-7; TRBD1 matches at 7 bases. Germline CDR1 and CDR2: MGHRA and YSYEKL. The CDR3 runs 15 residues. The trim removed 0 bases at V and 5 bases at J, leaving 7 bases unmatched. DNA for the CDR3: TGCGCCAGCAGCCAAGATCGCGACAGGGACCACGAGCAGTACTTC. Its translation: CASSQDRDRDHEQYF.

The J gene is TRBJ2-1, the V gene TRBV7-9, with a possible D match to TRBD2 (6 bases). From germline, CDR1 is SEHNR and CDR2 FQNEAQ (reference sequence). Between the trimmed V and J ends, which lost 1 base and 8 bases, there was a span of 21 bases. This CDR3 comprises 17 residues. The CDR3 DNA follows: TGTGCCAGCAGCTTAGTACTAGCCGGACGGACGCATGATGAGCAGTTCTTC. Its translation is CASSLVLAGRTHDEQFF. The full variable domain, completed using reference TRBV7-9 and TRBJ2-1, is DTGVSQNPRHKITKRGQNVTFRCDPISEHNRLYWYRQTLGQGPEFLTYFQNEAQLEKSRLLSDRFSAERPKGSFSTLEIQRTEQGDSAMYLCASSLVLAGRTHDEQFFGPGTRLTVL.

The chain uses TRBV7-9 and TRBJ1-2; 8 positions match TRBD1. Trimming cost V 0 bases and J 4 bases; bases outside gene matches: 1. CDR1 SEHNR and CDR2 FQNEAQ come from the germline V gene (reference sequence). CDR3 size: 14 residues. The CDR3 region has the DNA TGTGCCAGCAGCTTAGCCGGACAGGGCTATGGCTACACCTTC. Protein product: CASSLAGQGYGYTF.

The chain recombines TRBV7-2 with TRBJ1-3; D might be TRBD1 (5 bases). V lost 5 bases and J lost 0, with 11 bases in between. The CDR3 extends over 15 amino acids. Germline V gives CDR1 SGHTA, CDR2 FQGNSA. The CDR3 region is CASSPDKSSGNTIYF. In DNA form, the CDR3 reads TGTGCCAGCAGCCCGGACAAAAGCTCTGGAAACACCATATATTTT.

The chain has TRBV5-1 and TRBJ2-3; 11 nucleotides line up with TRBD2. CDR3 length: 18 amino acids. The germline V gene encodes CDR1 SGHRS and CDR2 YFSETQ. After removal of 0 bases from V and 0 bases from J, the junction contained 6 bases not matched to a gene. The chain's CDR3 is CASSLASVAGGSTDTQYF. The CDR3 bases are TGCGCCAGCAGCTTGGCCTCTGTAGCGGGAGGGAGCACAGATACGCAGTATTTT.